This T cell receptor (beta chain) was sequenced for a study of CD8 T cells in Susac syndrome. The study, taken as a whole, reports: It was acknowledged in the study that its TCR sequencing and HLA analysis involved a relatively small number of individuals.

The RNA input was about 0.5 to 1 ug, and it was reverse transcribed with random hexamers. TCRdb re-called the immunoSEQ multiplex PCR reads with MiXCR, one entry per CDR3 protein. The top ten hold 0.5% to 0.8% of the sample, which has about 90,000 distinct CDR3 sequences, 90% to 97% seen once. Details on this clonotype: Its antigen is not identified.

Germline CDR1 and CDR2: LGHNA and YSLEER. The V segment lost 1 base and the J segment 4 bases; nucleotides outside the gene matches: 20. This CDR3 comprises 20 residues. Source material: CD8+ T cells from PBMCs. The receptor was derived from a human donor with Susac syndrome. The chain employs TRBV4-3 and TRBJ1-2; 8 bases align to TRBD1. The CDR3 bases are TGCGCCAGCAGCCAAGCCGCCAGGGGGCCGGAAGGGGGGATTGGCTATGGCTACACCTTC. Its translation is CASSQAARGPEGGIGYGYTF.